These T cell receptor beta chains were read from a single sample in a study of graft-versus-host responses after intestinal transplantation. Sequencing used immunoSEQ multiplex PCR; TCRdb keeps in-frame clones, though not all of them. This sample has 40,000 or so clones, with 89% found just once. The sequenced sample was PBMCs, obtained around 280 days after transplant. All receptors derive from a human patient who received an intestinal transplant, so some T cells may come from the graft donor. The CDR3 runs from the conserved cysteine through the conserved F or W. D genes are given only for firm matches. The size of a clone is reported for some rows only, either as once, few or many, or as a class for expanded clones.

NA,TRBV4-1,NA,TRBJ2-2,TGCGCCAGCAGCCTGGGCCAGAACACCGGGGAGCTGTTTTTT,CASSLGQNTGELFF
NA,TRBV5-1,NA,TRBJ2-5,TGCGCCAGCAGCCAGGGCCATCAAGAGACCCAGTACTTC,CASSQGHQETQYF
NA,TRBV15,NA,TRBJ2-5,TGTGCCACCAGCAGAGCTGGAGAGACCCAGTACTTC,CATSRAGETQYF
NA,TRBV6-4,TRBD1,TRBJ1-6,TGTGCCAGCAGTGAAGGCAGGGGGGGGGTTTCACCCCTCCACTTT,CASSEGRGGVSPLHF
NA,TRBV7-3,TRBD1,TRBJ2-3,TGTGCCAGCAGCGGGACACCGGGACAGTTGGCAGATACGCAGTATTTT,CASSGTPGQLADTQYF
NA,TRBV4-1,NA,TRBJ2-1,TGCGCCAGCAGCCCGTTAGACAGGAATGAGCAGTTCTTC,CASSPLDRNEQFF
NA,TRBV19,NA,TRBJ2-5,TGTGCCAGTAGTATAGCGGGGGGCCCCCGAGAGACCCAGTACTTC,CASSIAGGPRETQYF
NA,TRBV14,TRBD2,TRBJ2-5,TGTGCCAGCAGCCAGGGGCTAGCGGGGGCAGAGACCCAGTACTTC,CASSQGLAGAETQYF
few,TRBV19,NA,TRBJ1-5,TGTGCCAGTAGTATAGTGACCGGGCCTAGCAATCAGCCCCAGCATTTT,CASSIVTGPSNQPQHF
once,TRBV5-1,TRBD1,TRBJ1-4,TGCGCCAGCAGGTCGGGACAGTTCGAGTTTGAAAAACTGTTTTTT,CASRSGQFEFEKLFF
NA,TRBV5-4,NA,TRBJ2-5,TGTGCCAGCACTAGGGCAGGGAGGCAAGAGACCCAGTACTTC,CASTRAGRQETQYF
NA,TRBV29-1,NA,TRBJ2-5,TGCAGCGTTGAAATGGCCACCGGACAAGAGACCCAGTACTTC,CSVEMATGQETQYF
NA,TRBV5-6,NA,TRBJ1-6,TGTGCCAGCAGAGATGGGGGGGGCAGCTCACCCCTCCACTTT,CASRDGGGSSPLHF
NA,TRBV9,NA,TRBJ2-7,TGTGCCAGCAGCGTAGGGGGGGATCTCTACGAGCAGTACTTC,CASSVGGDLYEQYF
NA,TRBV23-1,NA,TRBJ1-1,TGCGCCAGCAAGTCCGGGACACGGGCTTTCTTT,CASKSGTRAFF
NA,TRBV19,NA,TRBJ1-5,TGTGCCAGTAGTATAGATGGCAGCTTCAATCAGCCCCAGCATTTT,CASSIDGSFNQPQHF
NA,TRBV13,TRBD1,TRBJ1-2,TGTGCCAGCAGCAGCTCCGGGACAGTCTATGGCTACACCTTC,CASSSSGTVYGYTF
NA,TRBV5-5,NA,TRBJ1-5,TGTGCCAGCAGCTTGGAAGCTGGCAATCAGCCCCAGCATTTT,CASSLEAGNQPQHF
NA,TRBV7-9,TRBD2,TRBJ2-1,TGTGCCACCCAGTCGCGGGGGGCTCCCTACAATGAGCAGTTCTTC,CATQSRGAPYNEQFF
NA,TRBV13,NA,TRBJ2-5,TGTGCCAGCAGCCCCCCACAAGGACAGCAAGAGACCCAGTACTTC,CASSPPQGQQETQYF
NA,TRBV30,NA,TRBJ1-1,TGTGCCTGGAGTACCGGTAGGGCTTTCTTT,CAWSTGRAFF
NA,TRBV7-8,TRBD2,TRBJ2-2,TGTGCCAGCGGCGTGACCGGACTAGCGGAGGGCGGGGAGCTGTTTTTT,CASGVTGLAEGGELFF
NA,TRBV12-5,TRBD2,TRBJ2-7,TGTGCTAGTGGGGAGACTAGCGGGTCCATCTACGAGCAGTACTTC,CASGETSGSIYEQYF
NA,TRBV2,NA,TRBJ1-2,TGTGCCAGCAGTGAAGGGTTAAATTTGGGAAGGGGACCAACCTATGGCTACACCTTC,CASSEGLNLGRGPTYGYTF
NA,TRBV27,TRBD1,TRBJ1-6,TGTGCCAGCAGTCGACAACCTACAGGGGGTATTATGGATTATAATTCACCCCTCCACTTT,CASSRQPTGGIMDYNSPLHF
NA,TRBV19,NA,TRBJ2-3,TGTGCCAGTAGTAGGGACTTCACAGATACGCAGTATTTT,CASSRDFTDTQYF
NA,TRBV6-1,NA,TRBJ1-1,TGTGCCAGCAGTGCCCGGACCGCTCTAATGGCTGAAGCTTTCTTT,CASSARTALMAEAFF
NA,TRBV2,NA,TRBJ1-3,TGTGCCGGCAGGAAGGAGGGTTCTGGAAACACCATATATTTT,CAGRKEGSGNTIYF
NA,TRBV4-2,NA,TRBJ2-1,TGTGCCAGCAGCCGCTCCTTCATCCCCATTACTGACAATGAGCAGTTCTTC,CASSRSFIPITDNEQFF
NA,TRBV7-6,TRBD2,TRBJ2-1,TGTGCCAGCAGCTTGGCGGGGGGGACCTACAATGAGCAGCTCTTC,CASSLAGGTYNEQLF
NA,TRBV5-4,NA,TRBJ1-6,TGTGCCAGCAGCTTGTGGACAGCGAATTCACCCCTCCACTTT,CASSLWTANSPLHF
NA,TRBV7-9,NA,TRBJ2-7,TGTGCCAGCAGCTTGGGGACTTCAGCCTACGAGCAGTACTTC,CASSLGTSAYEQYF
NA,TRBV2,TRBD2,TRBJ2-1,TGTGCCAGCAGTGAACTTGGCGGGGGCTACAATGAGCAGTTCTTC,CASSELGGGYNEQFF
once,TRBV10-3,NA,TRBJ2-7,TGTGCCATCAGTGAGTCAGGCCGGTACGAGCAGTACTTC,CAISESGRYEQYF
once,TRBV19,TRBD1,TRBJ1-2,TGTGCCAGTAGTATAGAATCGACAGGGGTAAACTATGGCTACACCTTC,CASSIESTGVNYGYTF
NA,TRBV5-1,NA,TRBJ1-6,TGCGCCAGCAGCGTCACAGAGAATTCACCCCTCCACTTT,CASSVTENSPLHF
NA,TRBV7-6,TRBD2,TRBJ2-7,TGTGCCAGCAGCTTATCGTCTAGCGGTACGCAGTACTTC,CASSLSSSGTQYF
few,TRBV19,TRBD1,TRBJ1-4,TGTGCCAGTAGTATTCTCGGGACAGGGACTGAAAAACTGTTTTTT,CASSILGTGTEKLFF
NA,TRBV7-9,TRBD2,TRBJ2-5,TGTGCCAGCAGCTCCCCCTTAGCGGGACAAGAGACCCAGTACTTC,CASSSPLAGQETQYF
NA,TRBV29-1,TRBD2,TRBJ2-3,TGCAGCGGAGCGGGGGGGTCACAGTCGACAGATACGCAGTATTTT,CSGAGGSQSTDTQYF
NA,TRBV6-1,NA,TRBJ2-2,TGTGCCAGCAACCCACACAGGGAGGGCACCGGGGAGCTGTTTTTT,CASNPHREGTGELFF
NA,TRBV7-3,NA,TRBJ2-6,TGTGCCAGCAGCTTAAGGCGCCGCCTCTCTGGGGCCAACGTCCTGACTTTC,CASSLRRRLSGANVLTF
NA,TRBV5-1,NA,TRBJ1-6,TGCGCCAGCAGCTTGGCCGGTTATTCACCCCTCCACTTT,CASSLAGYSPLHF
NA,TRBV4-1,NA,TRBJ2-7,TGCGCCAGCAGCCAACCAGGGCGGATTCCCTCAGGCGACGAGCAGTACTTC,CASSQPGRIPSGDEQYF
NA,TRBV5-1,TRBD1,TRBJ2-7,TGCGCCAGCAGCCTTACAGGGGAACCCTACGAGCAGTACTTC,CASSLTGEPYEQYF
few,TRBV9,NA,TRBJ1-2,TGTGCCAGCTCCCTAGACCTGGGCGCCGATGGCTACACCTTC,CASSLDLGADGYTF
NA,TRBV5-1,NA,TRBJ2-7,TGCGCCAGCAGCTTCTCGGGTCGCTCCTACGAGCAGTACTTC,CASSFSGRSYEQYF
NA,TRBV15,NA,TRBJ1-4,TGTGCCACCAGCAGAACTGGAGGGGCGAATGAAAAACTGTTTTTT,CATSRTGGANEKLFF
NA,TRBV6-1,NA,TRBJ1-2,TGTGCCAGCAGTGATCCGTTCGAGGGAAACTATGGCTACACCTTC,CASSDPFEGNYGYTF
NA,TRBV9,NA,TRBJ2-3,TGTGCCAGCAGCGACCCTTCCTGGGGAAACGACACAGATACGCAGTATTTT,CASSDPSWGNDTDTQYF
NA,TRBV4-1,NA,TRBJ1-6,TGCGCCAGCAGCCTAATTAATACTGGAAATTCACCCCTCCACTTT,CASSLINTGNSPLHF
NA,TRBV21-1,NA,TRBJ2-5,TGTGCCAGCAGCAAAGAGGTTAGCGGGGGGAGTCAAGAGACCCAGTACTTC,CASSKEVSGGSQETQYF
NA,TRBV19,NA,TRBJ2-2,TGTGCCAGTAGTATAGATCTCAGGACCGAGCTGTTTTTT,CASSIDLRTELFF
NA,TRBV15,NA,TRBJ1-1,TGTGCCACCAGCACCAGGACATGGAACACTGAAGCTTTCTTT,CATSTRTWNTEAFF
NA,TRBV6-5,NA,TRBJ2-3,TGTGCCAGCAGTTCCTCAGGAGATACGCAGTATTTT,CASSSSGDTQYF
NA,TRBV30,NA,TRBJ2-5,TGTGCCTGGAGTGCCGGGGACCAAGAGACCCAGTACTTC,CAWSAGDQETQYF
NA,TRBV4-1,NA,TRBJ2-1,TGCGCCAGCAGCCAAGCGAGAGTTGCAGCGCGCGATAATGAGCAGTTCTTC,CASSQARVAARDNEQFF
NA,TRBV6-5,NA,TRBJ1-2,TGTGCCAGCATTTCCCCAGGGGACGGCTACACCTTC,CASISPGDGYTF